This TCR beta chain was recorded in a study of T cell repertoires in cytomegalovirus infection. The CDR3 covers 14 residues. Germline CDR1 DFQATT, CDR2 SNEGSKA (reference sequence). Trimming took 5 bases from V and 5 from J; bases not matched to a gene: 7. This clonotype was counted at least ten times. Its target is not known. TCRdb re-called the reads with MiXCR, one entry per CDR3 protein. The sample contains a few hundred thousand distinct CDR3 sequences, 9.1% of which appear only once. Study outcomes and limitations: HLA-C-restricted, CMV-specific TCR beta clonotypes were dominant ex vivo.

The TCR was taken from a human donor in good health (CMV status not recorded). Some clones in this sample may be carry-over from other donors' samples. V gene TRBV20-1 combines with J gene TRBJ2-5; 11 bases align to TRBD2. The sample taken for sequencing was PBMCs. In nucleotides, the CDR3 is TGCAGTGCTTCGAAATTAGCGGGAGGGGAGACCCAGTACTTC. This codes for CSASKLAGGETQYF.